This is a list of T cell receptor beta chains from one sample in a study of blood T cell repertoires in COVID-19. Sequenced by immunoSEQ multiplex PCR; TCRdb stores in-frame clones only, minus some. Altogether around 99,000 clones are present, around 74% being singletons, with the ten largest covering 15% to 20%. The material sequenced was peripheral blood. These receptor sequences come from a woman aged 80 or over with active or convalescent COVID-19. Each CDR3 is given with its conserved first and last residue. D genes are given only for firm matches. A clone size is listed for some rows: how often the clone was seen (once, few, many), or a class if it is expanded.

CDR3nt,CDR3aa,v_gene,j_gene,abundance,d_gene
TGCGCCAGCAGCTTGGGGTTTGGGGACAACACAGATACGCAGTATTTT,CASSLGFGDNTDTQYF,TRBV5-1,TRBJ2-3,NA,NA
TGTGCCAGCAGCGTAGAGGGACTAGCGGGAGCCGGCACCGGGGAGCTGTTTTTT,CASSVEGLAGAGTGELFF,TRBV9,TRBJ2-2,NA,TRBD2
TGTGCCAGCAGCTGGGCCGGGAGGGATGGGTACAATGAGCAGTTCTTC,CASSWAGRDGYNEQFF,TRBV5-4,TRBJ2-1,NA,TRBD2
TGTGCCAGCAGCGGGCTTAGAAAGGAAGAGACCCAGTACTTC,CASSGLRKEETQYF,TRBV21-1,TRBJ2-5,NA,NA
TGTGCCAGCAGCCCCACTAGCGGTCCTAGGGGGGGGGAGCTGTTTTTT,CASSPTSGPRGGELFF,TRBV28,TRBJ2-2,NA,TRBD2
TGTGCCAGCCGGGACAACCAAGGGGGTGGCTATGGCTACACCTTC,CASRDNQGGGYGYTF,TRBV28,TRBJ1-2,NA,NA
TGTGCCAGCAGATTTGGGACTAGCGGGAATTCCCAGTACTTC,CASRFGTSGNSQYF,TRBV2,TRBJ2-5,few,TRBD2
TGTGCCAGCAGTGAAAGCGTCTCGTTTACCCAGTACTTC,CASSESVSFTQYF,TRBV2,TRBJ2-5,NA,NA
TGCAGCGTTGAAGGGGGGGAGTCCTATGGCTACACCTTC,CSVEGGESYGYTF,TRBV29-1,TRBJ1-2,NA,NA
TGTGCCAGCAGCTCGGCCACTAACGGAAACAATGAGCAGTTCTTC,CASSSATNGNNEQFF,TRBV5-6,TRBJ2-1,NA,NA
TGTGCCAGCAGCGTAGGTCGGGGGGCCTACAATGAGCAGTTCTTC,CASSVGRGAYNEQFF,TRBV9,TRBJ2-1,NA,TRBD2
TGTGCCAGCAGTATGCCGGGACAGGGCACCCACGAGCAGTACTTC,CASSMPGQGTHEQYF,TRBV28,TRBJ2-7,NA,TRBD1
TGTGCCAGCTCACCAGAAGCTAGCGGGAGTAATATTGGGAATGAGCAGTTCTTC,CASSPEASGSNIGNEQFF,TRBV18,TRBJ2-1,NA,TRBD2
TGTGCCAGCAGCTTTTCCGGGACAAGTGTCGATACGCAGTATTTT,CASSFSGTSVDTQYF,TRBV5-6,TRBJ2-3,NA,NA
TGTGCCAGCAGCCCCCCTGGCAGGGATGGTTCCTACGAGCAGTACTTC,CASSPPGRDGSYEQYF,TRBV4-2,TRBJ2-7,NA,NA
TGTGCCAGCACTGGGACAGGGACATCTTCATACGAGCAGTACTTC,CASTGTGTSSYEQYF,TRBV6-9,TRBJ2-7,NA,TRBD1
TGTGCCAGCAGCCAGCGGGTTTCCACAGATACGCAGTATTTT,CASSQRVSTDTQYF,TRBV7-6,TRBJ2-3,few,NA
TGTGCCAGCTCTCAGGTGGAATGGAACACTGAAGCTTTCTTT,CASSQVEWNTEAFF,TRBV18,TRBJ1-1,once,NA
TGTGCCAGCAGCGAAACAGGGGGGAGCGAAAAACTGTTTTTT,CASSETGGSEKLFF,TRBV5-4,TRBJ1-4,NA,TRBD1
TGTGCCAGCAGGGACCGGGAGCGGCCCTACAATGAGCAGTTCTTC,CASRDRERPYNEQFF,TRBV2,TRBJ2-1,NA,NA
TGTGCCAGCAGTATTGTGGCGCGGGAAAAACTGTTTTTT,CASSIVAREKLFF,TRBV6-6,TRBJ1-4,few,NA
TGCGCCAGCAGCCCTCTGGCGGGGGGTTACAATGAGCAGTTCTTC,CASSPLAGGYNEQFF,TRBV5-1,TRBJ2-1,NA,TRBD2
TGTGCCAGCAGCCCACCGACAGGGACCTATGGCTACACCTTC,CASSPPTGTYGYTF,TRBV4-2,TRBJ1-2,NA,TRBD1
TGTGCCAGCAGCTCGGATGGCGGGAGGGTCTACAATGAGCAGTTCTTC,CASSSDGGRVYNEQFF,TRBV11-1,TRBJ2-1,NA,TRBD2
TGTGCCAGCAACCCAGCGGGGAGCTCCTACGAGCAGTACTTC,CASNPAGSSYEQYF,TRBV6-2/TRBV6-3,TRBJ2-7,few,TRBD2
TGTGCCAGCAGCTTAGGCGGGGGGAGCTCCTACAATGAGCAGTTCTTC,CASSLGGGSSYNEQFF,TRBV13,TRBJ2-1,NA,TRBD2
TGCGCCAGCAGCTTAAGCGGGGAGGAGTCGGCTACGCAGTATTTT,CASSLSGEESATQYF,TRBV5-1,TRBJ2-3,NA,TRBD2
TGTGCCAGCTCACAAGTGGGACAGGGGGCTACTAATCCCGAGCAGTACTTC,CASSQVGQGATNPEQYF,TRBV18,TRBJ2-7,NA,TRBD1
TGTGCCAGCAGCTTTCCTCTGAGGACAGGGGATTACAATCAGCCCCAGCATTTT,CASSFPLRTGDYNQPQHF,TRBV28,TRBJ1-5,NA,TRBD1